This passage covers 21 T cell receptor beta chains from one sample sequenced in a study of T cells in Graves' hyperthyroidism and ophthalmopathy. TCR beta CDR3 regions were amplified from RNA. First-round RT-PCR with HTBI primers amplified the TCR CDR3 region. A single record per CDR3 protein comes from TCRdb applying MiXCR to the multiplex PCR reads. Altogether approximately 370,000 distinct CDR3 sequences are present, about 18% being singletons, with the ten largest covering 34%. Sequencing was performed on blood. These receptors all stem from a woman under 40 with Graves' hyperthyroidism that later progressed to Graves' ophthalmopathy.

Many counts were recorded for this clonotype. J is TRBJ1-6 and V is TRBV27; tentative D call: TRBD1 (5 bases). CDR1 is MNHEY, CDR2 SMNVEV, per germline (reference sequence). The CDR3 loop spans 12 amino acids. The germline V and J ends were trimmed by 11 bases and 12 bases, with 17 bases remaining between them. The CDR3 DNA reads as TGTGCCTCCCGCGAGGGCCAGGGACCCCTCCACTTT. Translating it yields CASREGQGPLHF.

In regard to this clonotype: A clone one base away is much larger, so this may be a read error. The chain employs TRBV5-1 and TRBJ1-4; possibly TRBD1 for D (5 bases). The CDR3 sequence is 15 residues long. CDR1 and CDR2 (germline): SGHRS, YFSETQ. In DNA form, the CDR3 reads TGCGCCAGCAGCCCAACCGGGACGGAGAATGGAAAACTGTTTTTT. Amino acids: CASSPTGTENGKLFF.

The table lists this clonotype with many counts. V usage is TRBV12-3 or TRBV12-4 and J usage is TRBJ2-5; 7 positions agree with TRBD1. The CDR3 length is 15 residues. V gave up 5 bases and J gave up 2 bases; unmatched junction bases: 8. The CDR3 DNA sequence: TGTGCCAGCAGTGTCGACAGGGCCGTACAAGAGACCCAGTACTTC. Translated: CASSVDRAVQETQYF.

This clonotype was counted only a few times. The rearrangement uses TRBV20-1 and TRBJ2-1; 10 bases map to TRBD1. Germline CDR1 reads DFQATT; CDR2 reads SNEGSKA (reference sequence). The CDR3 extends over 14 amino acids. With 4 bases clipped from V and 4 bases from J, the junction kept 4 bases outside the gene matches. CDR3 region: CSATGTGEYNEQFF. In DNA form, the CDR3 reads TGCAGTGCTACCGGGACAGGGGAATACAATGAGCAGTTCTTC.

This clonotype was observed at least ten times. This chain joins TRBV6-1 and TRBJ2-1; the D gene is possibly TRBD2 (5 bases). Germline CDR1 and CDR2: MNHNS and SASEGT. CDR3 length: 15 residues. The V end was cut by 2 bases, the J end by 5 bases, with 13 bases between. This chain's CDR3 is CASSETDEGHNEQFF. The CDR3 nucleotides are TGTGCCAGCAGTGAAACAGACGAGGGCCACAATGAGCAGTTCTTC.

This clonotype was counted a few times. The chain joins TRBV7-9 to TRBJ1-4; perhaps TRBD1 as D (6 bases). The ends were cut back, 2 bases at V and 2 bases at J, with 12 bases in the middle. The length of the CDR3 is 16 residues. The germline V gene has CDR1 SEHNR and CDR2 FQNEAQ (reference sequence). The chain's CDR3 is CASSLSAQGTNEKLFF. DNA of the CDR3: TGTGCCAGCAGCTTATCTGCGCAGGGGACTAATGAAAAACTGTTTTTT.

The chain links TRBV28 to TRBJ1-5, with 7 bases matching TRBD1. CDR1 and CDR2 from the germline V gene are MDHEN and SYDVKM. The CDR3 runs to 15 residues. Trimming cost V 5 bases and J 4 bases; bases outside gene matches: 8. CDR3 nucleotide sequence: TGTGCCAGCAGTAGTCCGGGACAGATAAATCAGCCCCAGCATTTT. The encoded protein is CASSSPGQINQPQHF.

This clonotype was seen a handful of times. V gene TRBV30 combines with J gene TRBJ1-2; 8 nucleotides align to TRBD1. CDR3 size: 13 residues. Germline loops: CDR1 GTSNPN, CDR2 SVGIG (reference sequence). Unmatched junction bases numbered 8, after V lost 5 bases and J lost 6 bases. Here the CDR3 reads CAWDSGGADGYTF. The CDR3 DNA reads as TGTGCCTGGGATTCAGGGGGCGCGGATGGCTACACCTTC.

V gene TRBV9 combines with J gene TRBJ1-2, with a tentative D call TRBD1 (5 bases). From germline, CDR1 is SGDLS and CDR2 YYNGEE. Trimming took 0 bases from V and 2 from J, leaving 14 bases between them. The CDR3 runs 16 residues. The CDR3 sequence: CASSVDPRAENYGYTF. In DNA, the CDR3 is TGTGCCAGCAGCGTAGATCCCAGGGCGGAGAACTATGGCTACACCTTC.

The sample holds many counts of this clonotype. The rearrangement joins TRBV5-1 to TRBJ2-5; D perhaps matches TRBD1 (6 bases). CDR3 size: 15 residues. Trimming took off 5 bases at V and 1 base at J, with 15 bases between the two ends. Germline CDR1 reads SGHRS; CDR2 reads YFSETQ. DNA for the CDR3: TGCGCCAGCAGGTTGTCAGGGGCGCCCCAAGAGACCCAGTACTTC. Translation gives CASRLSGAPQETQYF.

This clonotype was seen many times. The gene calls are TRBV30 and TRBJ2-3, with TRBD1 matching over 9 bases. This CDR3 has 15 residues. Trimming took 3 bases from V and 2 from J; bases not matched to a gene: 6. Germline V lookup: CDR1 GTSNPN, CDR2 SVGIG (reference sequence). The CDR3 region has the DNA TGTGCCTGGAGACCACAGGGGGCCTTCACAGATACGCAGTATTTT. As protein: CAWRPQGAFTDTQYF.

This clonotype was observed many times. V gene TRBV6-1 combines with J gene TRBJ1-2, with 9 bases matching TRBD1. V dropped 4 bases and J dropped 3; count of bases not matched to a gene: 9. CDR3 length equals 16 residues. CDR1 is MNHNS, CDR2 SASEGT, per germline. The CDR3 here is CASSVPDRGKDYGYTF. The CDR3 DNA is TGTGCCAGCAGTGTCCCGGACAGGGGTAAAGACTATGGCTACACCTTC.

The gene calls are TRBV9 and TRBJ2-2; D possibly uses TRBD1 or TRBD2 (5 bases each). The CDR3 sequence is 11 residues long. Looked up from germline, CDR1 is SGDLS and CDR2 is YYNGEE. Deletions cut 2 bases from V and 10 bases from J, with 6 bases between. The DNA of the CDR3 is TGTGCCAGCAGCGTGGGGGTGGAGCTGTTTTTT. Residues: CASSVGVELFF.

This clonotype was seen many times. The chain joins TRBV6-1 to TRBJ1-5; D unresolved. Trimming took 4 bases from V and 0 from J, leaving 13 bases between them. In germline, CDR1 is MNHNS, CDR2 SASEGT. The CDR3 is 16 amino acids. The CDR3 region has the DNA TGTGCCAGCAGTGTACAGAGAAGATATAGCAATCAGCCCCAGCATTTT. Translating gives CASSVQRRYSNQPQHF.

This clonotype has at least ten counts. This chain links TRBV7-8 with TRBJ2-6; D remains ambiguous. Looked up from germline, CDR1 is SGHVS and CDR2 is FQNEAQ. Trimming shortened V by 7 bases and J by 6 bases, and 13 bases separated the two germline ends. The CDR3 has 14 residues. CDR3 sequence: CASTPRSPANVLTF. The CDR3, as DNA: TGTGCCAGCACCCCCCGGTCTCCGGCCAACGTCCTGACTTTC. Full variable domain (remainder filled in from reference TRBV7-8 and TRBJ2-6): GAGVSQSPRYKVAKRGQDVALRCDPISGHVSLFWYQQALGQGPEFLTYFQNEAQLDKSGLPSDRFFAERPEGSVSTLKIQRTQQEDSAVYLCASTPRSPANVLTFGAGSRLTVL.

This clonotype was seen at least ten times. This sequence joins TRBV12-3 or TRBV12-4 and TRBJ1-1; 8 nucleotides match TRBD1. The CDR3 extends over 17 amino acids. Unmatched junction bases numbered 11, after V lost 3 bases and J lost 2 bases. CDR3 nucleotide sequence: TGTGCCAGCAGTTTTAATCGACAGGGGCTGCTAAACACTGAAGCTTTCTTT. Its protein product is CASSFNRQGLLNTEAFF.

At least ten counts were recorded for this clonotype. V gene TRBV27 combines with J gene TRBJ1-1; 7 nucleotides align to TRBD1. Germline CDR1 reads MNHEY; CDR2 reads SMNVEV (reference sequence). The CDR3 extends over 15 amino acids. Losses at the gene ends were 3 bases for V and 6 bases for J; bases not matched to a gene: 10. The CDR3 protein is CASSLTGYSVSEAFF. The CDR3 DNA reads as TGTGCCAGCAGTTTGACAGGGTATAGTGTCTCTGAAGCTTTCTTT.

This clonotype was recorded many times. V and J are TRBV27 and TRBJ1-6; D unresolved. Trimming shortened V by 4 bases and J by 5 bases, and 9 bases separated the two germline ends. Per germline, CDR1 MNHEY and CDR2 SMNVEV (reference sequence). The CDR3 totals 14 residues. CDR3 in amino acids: CASSSQTNNSPLHF. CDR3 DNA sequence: TGTGCCAGCAGTTCCCAGACCAATAATTCACCCCTCCACTTT.

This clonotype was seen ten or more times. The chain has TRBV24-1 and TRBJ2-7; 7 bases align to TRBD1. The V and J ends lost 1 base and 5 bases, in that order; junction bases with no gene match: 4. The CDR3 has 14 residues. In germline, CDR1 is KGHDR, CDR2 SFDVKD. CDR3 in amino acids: CATSDFGTVHEQYF. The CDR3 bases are TGTGCCACCAGTGATTTTGGGACAGTCCACGAGCAGTACTTC.

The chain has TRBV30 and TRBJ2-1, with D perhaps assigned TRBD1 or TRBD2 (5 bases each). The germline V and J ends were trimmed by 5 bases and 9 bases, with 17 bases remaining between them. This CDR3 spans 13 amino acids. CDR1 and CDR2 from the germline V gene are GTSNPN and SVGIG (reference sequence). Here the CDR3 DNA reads TGTGCCTGGGCTCCCTTGGGACCCTCTGAGCAGTTCTTC. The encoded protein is CAWAPLGPSEQFF.

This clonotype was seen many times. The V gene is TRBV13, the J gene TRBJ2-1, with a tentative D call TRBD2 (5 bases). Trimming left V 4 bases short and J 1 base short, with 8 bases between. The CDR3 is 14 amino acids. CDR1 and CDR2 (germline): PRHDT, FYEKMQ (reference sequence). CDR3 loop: CASSSQRSYNEQFF. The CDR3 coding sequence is TGTGCCAGCAGCTCCCAGCGGTCCTACAATGAGCAGTTCTTC. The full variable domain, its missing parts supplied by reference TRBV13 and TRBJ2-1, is AAGVIQSPRHLIKEKRETATLKCYPIPRHDTVYWYQQGPGQDPQFLISFYEKMQSDKGSIPDRFSAQQFSDYHSELNMSSLELGDSALYFCASSSQRSYNEQFFGPGTRLTVL.